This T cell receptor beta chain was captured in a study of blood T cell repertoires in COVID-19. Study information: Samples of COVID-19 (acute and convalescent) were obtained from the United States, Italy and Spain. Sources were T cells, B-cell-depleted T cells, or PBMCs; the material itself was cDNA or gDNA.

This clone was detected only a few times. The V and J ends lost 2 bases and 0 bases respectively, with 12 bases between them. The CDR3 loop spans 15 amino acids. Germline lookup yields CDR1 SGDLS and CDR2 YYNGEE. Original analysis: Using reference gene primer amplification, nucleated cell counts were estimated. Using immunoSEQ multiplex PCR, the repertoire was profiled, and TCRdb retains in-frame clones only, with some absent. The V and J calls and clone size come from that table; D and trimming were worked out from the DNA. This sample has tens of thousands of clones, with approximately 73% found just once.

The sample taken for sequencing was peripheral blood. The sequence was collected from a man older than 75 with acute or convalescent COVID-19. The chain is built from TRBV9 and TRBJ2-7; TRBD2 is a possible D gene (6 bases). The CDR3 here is CASSVTPEGSYEQYF. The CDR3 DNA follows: TGTGCCAGCAGCGTCACTCCGGAGGGCTCCTACGAGCAGTACTTC.